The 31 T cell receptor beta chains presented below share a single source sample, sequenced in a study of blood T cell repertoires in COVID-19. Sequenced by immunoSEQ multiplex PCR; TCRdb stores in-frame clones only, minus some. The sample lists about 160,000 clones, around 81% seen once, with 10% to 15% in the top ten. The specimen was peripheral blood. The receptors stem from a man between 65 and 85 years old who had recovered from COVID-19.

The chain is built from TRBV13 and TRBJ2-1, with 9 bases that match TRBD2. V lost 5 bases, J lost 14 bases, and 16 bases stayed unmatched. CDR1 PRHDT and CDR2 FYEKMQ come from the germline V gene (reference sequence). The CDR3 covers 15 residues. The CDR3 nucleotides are TGTGCCAGCAGCCCGAAGATGGGCGGGAGGGCAGAAGAGTTCTTC. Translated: CASSPKMGGRAEEFF.

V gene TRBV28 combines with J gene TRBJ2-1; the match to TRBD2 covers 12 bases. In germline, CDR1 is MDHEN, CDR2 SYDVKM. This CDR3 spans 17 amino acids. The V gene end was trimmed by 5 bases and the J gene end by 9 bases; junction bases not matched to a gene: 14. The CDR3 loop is CASSHGLAGRLGVEQFF. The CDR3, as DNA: TGTGCCAGCAGTCACGGACTAGCGGGACGCCTAGGTGTTGAGCAGTTCTTC.

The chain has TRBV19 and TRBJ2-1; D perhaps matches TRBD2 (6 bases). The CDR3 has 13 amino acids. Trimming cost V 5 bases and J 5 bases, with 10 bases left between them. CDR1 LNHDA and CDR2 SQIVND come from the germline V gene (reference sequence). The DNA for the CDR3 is TGTGCCAGTAGTCAGGGACTGAACAATGAGCAGTTCTTC. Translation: CASSQGLNNEQFF.

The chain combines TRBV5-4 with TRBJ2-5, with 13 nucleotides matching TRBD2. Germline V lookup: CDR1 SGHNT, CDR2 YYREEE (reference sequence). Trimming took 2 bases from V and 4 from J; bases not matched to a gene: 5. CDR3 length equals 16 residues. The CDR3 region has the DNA TGTGCCAGCAGCTTTTGGACTAGCGGGAGCGCAGAGACCCAGTACTTC. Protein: CASSFWTSGSAETQYF.

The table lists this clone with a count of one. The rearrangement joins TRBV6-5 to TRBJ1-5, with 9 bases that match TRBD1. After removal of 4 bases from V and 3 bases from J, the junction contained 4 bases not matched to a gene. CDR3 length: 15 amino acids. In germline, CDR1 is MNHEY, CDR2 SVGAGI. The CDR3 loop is CASSWGQGDNQPQHF. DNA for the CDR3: TGTGCCAGCAGTTGGGGACAGGGCGACAATCAGCCCCAGCATTTT.

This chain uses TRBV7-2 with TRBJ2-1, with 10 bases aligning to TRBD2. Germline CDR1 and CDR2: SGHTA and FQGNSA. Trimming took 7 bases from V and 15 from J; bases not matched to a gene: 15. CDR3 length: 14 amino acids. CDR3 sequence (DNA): TGTGCCAGCAACAGTGGACCTAGCGGGGGCCTACCGTTCTTC. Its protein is CASNSGPSGGLPFF.

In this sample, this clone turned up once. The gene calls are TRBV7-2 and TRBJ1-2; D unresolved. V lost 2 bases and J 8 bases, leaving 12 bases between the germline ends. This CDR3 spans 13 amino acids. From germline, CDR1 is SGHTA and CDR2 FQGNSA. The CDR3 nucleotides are TGTGCCAGCAGCTTACCTCCGGGTTACGGCTACACCTTC. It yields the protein CASSLPPGYGYTF.

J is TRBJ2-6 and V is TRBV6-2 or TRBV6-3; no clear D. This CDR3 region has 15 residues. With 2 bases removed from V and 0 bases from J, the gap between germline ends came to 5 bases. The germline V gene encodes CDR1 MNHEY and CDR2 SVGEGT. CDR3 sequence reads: CASSYPDSGANVLTF. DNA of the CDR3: TGTGCCAGCAGTTACCCAGACTCTGGGGCCAACGTCCTGACTTTC.

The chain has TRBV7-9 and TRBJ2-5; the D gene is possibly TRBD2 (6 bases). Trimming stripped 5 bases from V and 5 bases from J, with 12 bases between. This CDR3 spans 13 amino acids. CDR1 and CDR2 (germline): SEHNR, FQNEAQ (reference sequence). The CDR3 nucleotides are TGTGCCAGCAGCCCCCGTCGGGGGGAGACCCAGTACTTC. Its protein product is CASSPRRGETQYF.

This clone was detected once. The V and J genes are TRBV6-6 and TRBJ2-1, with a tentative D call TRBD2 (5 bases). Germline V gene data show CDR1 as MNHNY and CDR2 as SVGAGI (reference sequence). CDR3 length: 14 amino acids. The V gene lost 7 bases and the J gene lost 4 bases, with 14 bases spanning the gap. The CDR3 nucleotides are TGTGCCAGCATGAGGGCTAGGGAATACAATGAGCAGTTCTTC. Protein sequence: CASMRAREYNEQFF.

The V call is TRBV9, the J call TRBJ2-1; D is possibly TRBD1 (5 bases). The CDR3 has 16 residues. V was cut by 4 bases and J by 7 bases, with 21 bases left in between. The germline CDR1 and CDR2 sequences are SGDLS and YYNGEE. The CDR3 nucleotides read TGTGCCAGCAGCCCCCAGACAGCGCCGATAGGAAATGAGCAGTTCTTC. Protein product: CASSPQTAPIGNEQFF. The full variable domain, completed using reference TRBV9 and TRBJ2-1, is DSGVTQTPKHLITATGQRVTLRCSPRSGDLSVYWYQQSLDQGLQFLIQYYNGEERAKGNILERFSAQQFPDLHSELNLSSLELGDSALYFCASSPQTAPIGNEQFFGPGTRLTVL.

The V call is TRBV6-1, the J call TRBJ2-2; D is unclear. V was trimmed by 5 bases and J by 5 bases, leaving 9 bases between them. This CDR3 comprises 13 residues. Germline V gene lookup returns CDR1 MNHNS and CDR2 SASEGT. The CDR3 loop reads CASSLSGTGELFF. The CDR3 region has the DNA TGTGCCAGCAGTTTGTCCGGGACCGGGGAGCTGTTTTTT.

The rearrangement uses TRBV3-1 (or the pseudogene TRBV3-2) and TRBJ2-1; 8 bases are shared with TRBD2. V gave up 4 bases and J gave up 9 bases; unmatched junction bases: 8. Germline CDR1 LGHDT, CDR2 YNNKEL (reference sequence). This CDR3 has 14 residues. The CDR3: CASSPPSGRTEQFF. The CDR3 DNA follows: TGTGCCAGCAGCCCCCCCAGCGGGAGAACTGAGCAGTTCTTC.

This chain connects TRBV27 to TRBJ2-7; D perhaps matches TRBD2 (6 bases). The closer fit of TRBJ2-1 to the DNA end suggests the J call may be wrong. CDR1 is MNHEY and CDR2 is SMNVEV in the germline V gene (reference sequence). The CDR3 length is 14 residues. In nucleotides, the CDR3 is TGTGCCAGCAGTTTACGGGGGAGCGCCCTTGAGCAGTTCTTC. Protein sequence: CASSLRGSALEQFF.

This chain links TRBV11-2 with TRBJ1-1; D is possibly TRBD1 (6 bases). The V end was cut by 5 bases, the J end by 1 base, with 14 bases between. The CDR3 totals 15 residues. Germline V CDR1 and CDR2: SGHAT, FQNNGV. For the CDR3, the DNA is TGTGCCAGCAGCCTCGGGACATGGAAGAACACTGAAGCTTTCTTT. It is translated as CASSLGTWKNTEAFF.

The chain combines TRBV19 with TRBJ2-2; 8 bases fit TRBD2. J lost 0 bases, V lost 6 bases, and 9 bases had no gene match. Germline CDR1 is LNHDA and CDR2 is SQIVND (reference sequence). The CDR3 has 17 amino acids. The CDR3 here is CASRVGREDSNTGELFF. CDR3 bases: TGTGCCAGTAGGGTGGGGCGGGAGGATTCGAACACCGGGGAGCTGTTTTTT.

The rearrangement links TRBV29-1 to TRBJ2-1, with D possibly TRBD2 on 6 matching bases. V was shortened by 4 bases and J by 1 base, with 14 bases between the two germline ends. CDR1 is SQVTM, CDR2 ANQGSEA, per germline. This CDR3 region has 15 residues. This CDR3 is CSVGRGSSSYNEQFF. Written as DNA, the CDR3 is TGCAGCGTTGGGAGGGGTAGCTCTTCCTACAATGAGCAGTTCTTC.

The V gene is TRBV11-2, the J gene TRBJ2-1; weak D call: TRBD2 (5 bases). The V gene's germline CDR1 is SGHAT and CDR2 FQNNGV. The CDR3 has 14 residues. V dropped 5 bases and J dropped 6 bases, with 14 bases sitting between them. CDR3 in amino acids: CASSTSVSANEQFF. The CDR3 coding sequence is TGTGCCAGCAGCACCTCCGTTAGCGCCAATGAGCAGTTCTTC.

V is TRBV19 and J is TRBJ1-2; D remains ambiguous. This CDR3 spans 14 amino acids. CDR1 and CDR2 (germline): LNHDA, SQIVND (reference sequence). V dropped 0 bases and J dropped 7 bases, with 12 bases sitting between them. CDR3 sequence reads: CASSIEASSLGYTF. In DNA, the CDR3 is TGTGCCAGTAGTATAGAGGCTTCGTCTCTTGGCTACACCTTC.

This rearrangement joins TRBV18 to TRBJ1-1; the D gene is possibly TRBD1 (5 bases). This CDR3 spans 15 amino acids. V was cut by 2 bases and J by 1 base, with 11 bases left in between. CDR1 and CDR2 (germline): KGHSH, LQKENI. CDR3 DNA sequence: TGTGCCAGCTCACCATCGGTCAGGGAGAACACTGAAGCTTTCTTT. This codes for CASSPSVRENTEAFF.

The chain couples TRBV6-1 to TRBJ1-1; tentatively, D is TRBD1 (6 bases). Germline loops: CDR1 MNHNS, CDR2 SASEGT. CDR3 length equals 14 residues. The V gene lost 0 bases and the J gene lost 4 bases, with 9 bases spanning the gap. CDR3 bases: TGTGCCAGCAGTGAAGCGGGGGGGCCCACTGAAGCTTTCTTT. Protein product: CASSEAGGPTEAFF.

As DNA, the CDR3 is TGTGCCAGCTCCCAAACCGCTCGACAGGGGTTCGAGCAGTACTTC. Protein: CASSQTARQGFEQYF. The V and J genes are TRBV18 and TRBJ2-7; 8 bases agree with TRBD1. Germline CDR1 KGHSH, CDR2 LQKENI. V was pared by 6 bases and J by 6 bases, with 13 bases of the junction left unmatched. This CDR3 has 15 residues.

CDR3 sequence (DNA): TGTGCCACCGGGACAGGGGGGTATAGCAATCAGCCCCAGCATTTT. Protein product: CATGTGGYSNQPQHF. This rearrangement joins TRBV15 to TRBJ1-5; 11 bases are a match to TRBD1. V lost 8 bases and J lost 0; bases outside the gene matches: 3. CDR1 is LNHNV and CDR2 is YYDKDF in the germline V gene (reference sequence). CDR3 size: 15 residues.

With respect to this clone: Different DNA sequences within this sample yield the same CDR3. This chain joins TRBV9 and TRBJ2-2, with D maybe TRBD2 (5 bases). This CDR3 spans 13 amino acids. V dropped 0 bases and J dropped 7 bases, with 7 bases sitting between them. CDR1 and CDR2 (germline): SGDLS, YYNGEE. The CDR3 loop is CASSVGGSGELFF. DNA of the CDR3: TGTGCCAGCAGCGTAGGAGGGAGCGGGGAGCTGTTTTTT.

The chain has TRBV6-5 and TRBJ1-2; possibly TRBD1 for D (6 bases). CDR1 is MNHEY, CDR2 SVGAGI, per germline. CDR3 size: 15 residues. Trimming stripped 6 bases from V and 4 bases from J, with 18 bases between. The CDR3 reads CASSILRGSPYGYTF. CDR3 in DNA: TGTGCCAGCAGCATCCTGAGGGGGAGCCCCTATGGCTACACCTTC.

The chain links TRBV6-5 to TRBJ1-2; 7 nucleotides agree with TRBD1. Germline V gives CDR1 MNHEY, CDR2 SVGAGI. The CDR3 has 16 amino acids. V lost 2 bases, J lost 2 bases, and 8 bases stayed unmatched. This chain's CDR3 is CASSYLDRAINYGYTF. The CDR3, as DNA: TGTGCCAGCAGTTACCTTGACAGGGCGATAAACTATGGCTACACCTTC.

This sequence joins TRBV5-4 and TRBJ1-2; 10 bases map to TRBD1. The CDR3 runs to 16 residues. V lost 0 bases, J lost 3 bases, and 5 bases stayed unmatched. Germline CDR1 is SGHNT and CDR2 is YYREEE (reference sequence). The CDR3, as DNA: TGTGCCAGCAGCTTGGGACAGGGGGCGCCAGACTATGGCTACACCTTC. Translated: CASSLGQGAPDYGYTF.

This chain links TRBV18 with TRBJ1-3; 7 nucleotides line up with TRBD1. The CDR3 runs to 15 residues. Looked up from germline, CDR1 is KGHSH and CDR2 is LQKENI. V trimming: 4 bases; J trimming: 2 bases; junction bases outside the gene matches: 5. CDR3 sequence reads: CASSHDRVAGNTIYF. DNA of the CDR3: TGTGCCAGCTCACACGACAGGGTTGCTGGAAACACCATATATTTT.

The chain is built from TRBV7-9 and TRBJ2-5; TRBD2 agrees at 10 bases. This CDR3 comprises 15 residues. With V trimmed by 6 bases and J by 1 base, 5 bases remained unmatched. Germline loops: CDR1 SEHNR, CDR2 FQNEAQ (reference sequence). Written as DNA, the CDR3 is TGTGCCAGCAGTTCGGCTAGCGGGGGCCAAGAGACCCAGTACTTC. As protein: CASSSASGGQETQYF.

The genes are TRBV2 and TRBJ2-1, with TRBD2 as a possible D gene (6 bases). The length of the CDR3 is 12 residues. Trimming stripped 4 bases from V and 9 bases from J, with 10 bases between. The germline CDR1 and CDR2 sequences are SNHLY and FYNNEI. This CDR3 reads CASSAWRAEQFF. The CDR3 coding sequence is TGTGCCAGCAGTGCGTGGAGGGCTGAGCAGTTCTTC. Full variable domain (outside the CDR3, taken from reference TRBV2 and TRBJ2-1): EPEVTQTPSHQVTQMGQEVILRCVPISNHLYFYWYRQILGQKVEFLVSFYNNEISEKSEIFDDQFSVERPDGSNFTLKIRSTKLEDSAMYFCASSAWRAEQFFGPGTRLTVL.

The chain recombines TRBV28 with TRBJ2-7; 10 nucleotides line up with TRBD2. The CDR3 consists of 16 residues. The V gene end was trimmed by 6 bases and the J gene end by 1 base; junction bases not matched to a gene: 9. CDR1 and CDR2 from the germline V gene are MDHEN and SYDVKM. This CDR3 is CASRHRSGRPSYEQYF. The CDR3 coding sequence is TGTGCCAGCAGGCACCGTAGCGGGAGGCCATCCTACGAGCAGTACTTC.